This T cell receptor (beta chain) was sequenced for a study of CD8 T cells in Susac syndrome. Germline CDR1 SGHTA, CDR2 FQGNSA. V gave up 5 bases and J gave up 1 base; unmatched junction bases: 6. The CDR3 totals 16 residues. Random hexamers were used to reverse transcribe an amount of about 0.45 to 1 ug RNA. An immunoSEQ multiplex PCR amplified TCR beta CDR3 over 54 Vbeta and 13 Jbeta. TCRdb re-derived calls from the immunoSEQ multiplex PCR reads in MiXCR, one entry per CDR3 protein. The sample carries approximately 180,000 distinct CDR3 sequences, almost 96% recorded once. The receptor was isolated from a human donor with multiple sclerosis. V gene TRBV7-2 combines with J gene TRBJ1-1, with 11 bases fitting TRBD1. Sequencing was carried out using CD4+ T cells from PBMCs. The CDR3 nucleotides read TGTGCCAGCAGCACCGGACAGGGGGCGGCGAACACTGAAGCTTTCTTT. Translated: CASSTGQGAANTEAFF.